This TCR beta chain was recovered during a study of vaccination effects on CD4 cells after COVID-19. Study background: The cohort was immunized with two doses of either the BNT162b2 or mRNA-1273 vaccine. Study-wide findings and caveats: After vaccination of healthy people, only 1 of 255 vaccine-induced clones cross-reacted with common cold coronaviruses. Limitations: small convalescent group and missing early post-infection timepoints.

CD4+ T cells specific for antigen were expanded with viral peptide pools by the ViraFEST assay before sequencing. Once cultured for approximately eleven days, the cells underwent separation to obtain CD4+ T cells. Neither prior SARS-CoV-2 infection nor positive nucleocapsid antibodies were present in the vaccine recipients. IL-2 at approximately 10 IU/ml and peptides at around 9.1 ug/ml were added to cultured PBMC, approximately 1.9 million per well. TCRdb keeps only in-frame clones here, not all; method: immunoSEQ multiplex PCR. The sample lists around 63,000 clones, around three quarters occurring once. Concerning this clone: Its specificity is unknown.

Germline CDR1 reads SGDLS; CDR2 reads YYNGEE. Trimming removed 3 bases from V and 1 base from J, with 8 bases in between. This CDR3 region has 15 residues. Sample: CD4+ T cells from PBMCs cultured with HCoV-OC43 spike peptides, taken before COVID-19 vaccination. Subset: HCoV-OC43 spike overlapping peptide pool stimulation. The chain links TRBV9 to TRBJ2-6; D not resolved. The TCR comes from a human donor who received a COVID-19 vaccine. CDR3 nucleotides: TGTGCCAGCAGCGCCTCGGGTTCTGGGGCCAACGTCCTGACTTTC. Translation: CASSASGSGANVLTF. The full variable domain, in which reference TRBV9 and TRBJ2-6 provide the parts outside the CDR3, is DSGVTQTPKHLITATGQRVTLRCSPRSGDLSVYWYQQSLDQGLQFLIQYYNGEERAKGNILERFSAQQFPDLHSELNLSSLELGDSALYFCASSASGSGANVLTFGAGSRLTVL.